This is a list of T cell receptor beta chains from one sample in a study of neoadjuvant anti-PD-1 for oral cavity cancer. This table comes from immunoSEQ multiplex PCR, and its TCRdb copy is limited to in-frame clones, with some not included. This sample has about 7,800 clones, with nearly 70% found just once. This specimen consisted of PBMCs, obtained after nivolumab (anti-PD-1) treatment. All receptors come from a person aged 40 to 85 with oral cavity squamous cell carcinoma. Each CDR3 is given with its conserved first and last residue.

J gene	V gene	CDR3 length	CDR3 protein
TRBJ1-2	TRBV7-8	14	CASSSAIQGRGYTF
TRBJ2-3	TRBV13	15	CASSFGGSFTDTQYF
TRBJ1-6	TRBV7-8	15	CASTRTGGYNSPLHF
TRBJ2-1	TRBV13	12	CASSFGVNEQFF
TRBJ1-5	TRBV19	15	CASSIAYNSNQPQHF
TRBJ1-2	TRBV5-1	15	CASSLLSGQNYGYTF
TRBJ1-1	TRBV5-1	16	CASSLWGTPSNTEAFF
TRBJ2-5	TRBV10-3	14	CAISSRAGVETQYF
TRBJ2-3	TRBV11-2	16	CASSPHGRRSTDTQYF
TRBJ2-5	TRBV9	14	CASSVGTLSETQYF
TRBJ1-2	TRBV2	13	CASSGGQNYGYTF
TRBJ2-3	TRBV25-1	15	CASSPGQIGTDTQYF
TRBJ2-7	TRBV13	18	CASSLTPGLAVSSYEQYF
TRBJ1-5	TRBV28	17	CASIFHGQGMGNQPQHF
TRBJ1-5	TRBV7-2	14	CASSPQGAGQPQHF
TRBJ2-1	TRBV6-4	14	CASSDGYGHNEQFF
TRBJ2-3	TRBV9	16	CASSVGPGQSTDTQYF
TRBJ2-7	TRBV7-9	15	CASSLGNLREYEQYF
TRBJ1-1	TRBV28	13	CASTPSSYTEAFF
TRBJ2-7	TRBV7-2	15	CASRTTGGASYEQYF
TRBJ2-2	TRBV10-1	13	CASSLVDTGELFF
TRBJ1-3	TRBV9	16	CASSYRPQDSGNTIYF
TRBJ1-1	TRBV6-6	15	CAAQGSQGAHTEAFF
TRBJ2-6	TRBV27	13	CASTPAGANVLTF
TRBJ1-6	TRBV10-3	14	CASRNSQGNSPLHF
TRBJ2-7	TRBV6-5	14	CASSRGTAIYEQYF
TRBJ1-6	TRBV6-5	15	CASRQGQSLYSPLHF
TRBJ2-3	TRBV29-1	18	CSVEAGILGRSSTDTQYF
TRBJ2-3	TRBV25-1	11	CASSSEGTQYF
TRBJ2-3	TRBV6-1	15	CASSELAGGPDTQYF
TRBJ1-5	TRBV6-5	15	CASSYSVSGNQPQHF
TRBJ2-5	TRBV6-5	14	CASSYRRGQETQYF
TRBJ1-6	TRBV9	14	CASSPGQGFSPLHF
TRBJ2-3	TRBV19	15	CASSIFGGGADTQYF
TRBJ2-5	TRBV7-8	15	CASSLSPGLGETQYF
TRBJ1-1	TRBV5-4	14	CASKTMGANTEAFF
TRBJ1-5	TRBV7-9	19	CASSLEPPSYSFVHQPQHF
TRBJ2-5	TRBV7-9	12	CATRGGGETQYF
TRBJ2-7	TRBV19	13	CASSIVLGYEQYF
TRBJ2-1	TRBV6-1	15	CASSDPKSPYNEQFF
TRBJ1-6	TRBV7-9	13	CASRRGVLGALHF
TRBJ1-3	TRBV7-2	16	CASSLVRGTGGNTIYF
TRBJ1-2	TRBV12-5	14	CASGLEGQVAGYTF
TRBJ2-1	TRBV7-3	15	CASSTSPTGYNEQFF
TRBJ2-1	TRBV12-5	13	CASASPGGDEQFF
TRBJ2-1	TRBV28	14	CASSGQGTYNEQFF
TRBJ1-4	TRBV27	14	CASSQPGPERRLFF
TRBJ2-7	TRBV2	14	CASRPMTGAYEQYF
TRBJ2-3	TRBV9	17	CASSVAEGGPRTDTQYF
TRBJ2-1	TRBV5-1	14	CASSSAGNNNEQFF
TRBJ1-1	TRBV28	16	CASSLTVRGPDTEAFF
TRBJ2-1	TRBV7-2	15	CASSLVGTANNEQFF
TRBJ2-1	TRBV6-1	14	CAIFRGSSYNEQFF
TRBJ2-3	TRBV7-9	16	CASSLGDRSSTDTQYF
TRBJ1-2	TRBV5-1	14	CASSLGGQGDGYTF
TRBJ2-2	TRBV10-3	16	CAISKSGTGYDGELFF
TRBJ1-5	TRBV19	15	CASTTSGQGNQPQHF
TRBJ1-5	TRBV19	20	CASSISWAFRSGQGVQPQHF
TRBJ1-2	TRBV5-6	15	CASSSRDSGHWGYTF
TRBJ2-5	TRBV6-1	16	CASSEAGGTGVETQYF